The sequence of this T cell receptor (beta chain) was determined in a study of blood T cell repertoires in COVID-19. About the research overall: The samples span acute and convalescent COVID-19 from the United States, Italy and Spain. From T cells, B-cell-depleted T cells, or PBMCs came the material, which was cDNA or gDNA.

Methods used by the authors: Estimated nucleated cell counts came from reference gene primer amplification. Repertoires were generated with immunoSEQ multiplex PCR, while TCRdb's copy carries only in-frame clones and drops some. D and trimming were read from the DNA, whereas the V and J calls and clone size are those reported in that table. Of 210,000 or so clones in the sample, approximately 84% were seen once. This CDR3 spans 15 amino acids. Germline V CDR1 and CDR2: SNHLY, FYNNEI. J gave up 9 bases and V 8 bases, and 9 bases lay outside the gene matches. This rearrangement joins TRBV2 to TRBJ2-1; TRBD2 aligns across 14 bases. The sample was peripheral blood. The sequence was collected from a woman aged 50 to 65 with active or convalescent COVID-19. CDR3 region: CASGPGLAGVGEQFF. In DNA form, the CDR3 reads TGTGCCAGCGGTCCGGGACTAGCGGGAGTAGGTGAGCAGTTCTTC.